These 3 T cell receptor beta chains were all obtained from the same sample, sequenced in a study of cytomegalovirus exposure and HLA in healthy donors. The PCR was carried out with 60 Vbeta primers and 13 Jbeta primers. TCRdb keeps only in-frame clones here, not all; method: immunoSEQ multiplex PCR. The sample yields around 76,000 clones, 60% to 85% seen once. Source material: PBMCs. These TCRs come from a middle-aged man in good health and CMV-seronegative.

V and J are TRBV5-1 and TRBJ1-6, with D perhaps TRBD1 (6 bases). V shed 5 bases and J shed 5 bases, with 8 bases lying between them. CDR3 size: 13 residues. The germline gives CDR1 SGHRS, CDR2 YFSETQ. This chain's CDR3 is CASRTGNNSPLHF. The CDR3 DNA is TGCGCCAGCAGGACAGGAAATAATTCACCCCTCCACTTT.

The chain has TRBV5-1 and TRBJ2-5; TRBD2 matches 8 bases. The DNA end lines up better with TRBJ2-7; the J call may be wrong. CDR3 length equals 15 residues. Germline V gives CDR1 SGHRS, CDR2 YFSETQ. The CDR3 sequence: CASSLSTGGHYEQYF. The CDR3 DNA is TGCGCCAGCAGCTTGTCGACGGGAGGGCACTACGAGCAGTACTTC.

This clone came up a few times. V and J are TRBV30 and TRBJ1-2; D is ambiguous. Trimming shortened V by 0 bases and J by 9 bases, and 8 bases separated the two germline ends. This CDR3 has 11 amino acids. Germline CDR1 and CDR2: GTSNPN and SVGIG (reference sequence). In DNA, the CDR3 is TGTGCCTGGAGTGTGGACTCTCGCTACACCTTC. Protein product: CAWSVDSRYTF.